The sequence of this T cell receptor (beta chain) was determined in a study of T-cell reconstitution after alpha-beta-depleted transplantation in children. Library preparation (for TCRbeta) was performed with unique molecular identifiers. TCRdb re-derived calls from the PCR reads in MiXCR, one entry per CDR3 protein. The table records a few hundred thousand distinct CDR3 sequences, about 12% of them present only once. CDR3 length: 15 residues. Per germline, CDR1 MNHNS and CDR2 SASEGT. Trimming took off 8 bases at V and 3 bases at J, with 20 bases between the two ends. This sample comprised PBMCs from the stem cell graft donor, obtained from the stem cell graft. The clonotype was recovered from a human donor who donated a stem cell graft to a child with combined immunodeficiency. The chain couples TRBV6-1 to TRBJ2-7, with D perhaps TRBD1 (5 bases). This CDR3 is CASGQTALVNYEQYF. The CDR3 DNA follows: TGTGCCAGCGGCCAGACAGCCTTAGTAAACTACGAGCAGTACTTC.